Each of the 9 T cell receptor beta chains below was sequenced from the same sample in a study of blood T cell repertoires in COVID-19. The repertoire was sequenced with immunoSEQ multiplex PCR; TCRdb's copy has only in-frame clones and lacks some. The sample includes hundreds of thousands of clones, 89% of them seen just once. The material sequenced was PBMCs or T cells enriched from blood (not recorded which). The origin of the receptors is a man aged 55 to 70 who had recovered from COVID-19.

This clone has just one count. The chain couples TRBV19 to TRBJ1-5; 8 nucleotides agree with TRBD1. The germline V gene has CDR1 LNHDA and CDR2 SQIVND (reference sequence). V lost 7 bases to trimming and J lost 5 bases; unmatched junction nucleotides: 7. This CDR3 is built from 14 residues. The CDR3 loop is CASIAPGGYQPQHF. DNA for the CDR3: TGTGCCAGTATCGCACCAGGGGGCTATCAGCCCCAGCATTTT.

The chain recombines TRBV6-2 or TRBV6-3 with TRBJ2-7; D is uncertain. Germline CDR1 is MNHEY and CDR2 is SVGEGT. CDR3 size: 12 residues. Trimming stripped 4 bases from V and 3 bases from J, with 7 bases between. CDR3 bases: TGTGCCAGCAGTTCCTTTATCTACGAGCAGTACTTC. It is translated as CASSSFIYEQYF.

CDR3 sequence reads: CAISERGMTYNSPLHF. In DNA form, the CDR3 reads TGTGCCATCAGTGAGAGGGGGATGACCTATAATTCACCCCTCCACTTT. The J gene is TRBJ1-6, the V gene TRBV10-3; tentatively, D is TRBD1 (6 bases). CDR1 is ENHRY and CDR2 is SYGVKD in the germline V gene. Trimming left V 2 bases short and J 2 bases short, with 10 bases between. The CDR3 runs to 16 residues.

J is TRBJ1-2 and V is TRBV3-1 (or the pseudogene TRBV3-2); 8 positions match TRBD1. The germline CDR1 and CDR2 sequences are LGHDT and YNNKEL (reference sequence). The length of the CDR3 is 16 residues. Trimming at V came to 4 bases and at J to 0 bases, leaving 7 bases not matched to a gene. The CDR3 DNA reads TGTGCCAGCAGCCGCACAGGGGGACGAACTAACTATGGCTACACCTTC. Translation gives CASSRTGGRTNYGYTF.

The chain couples TRBV9 to TRBJ2-7, with no clear D. Germline CDR1 SGDLS, CDR2 YYNGEE. This CDR3 contains 13 residues. V lost 2 bases and J lost 6, with 12 bases in between. CDR3 loop: CASSVDPPGEQYF. CDR3 sequence (DNA): TGTGCCAGCAGCGTTGATCCCCCCGGCGAGCAGTACTTC.

In this sample, this clone turned up once. This chain links TRBV30 with TRBJ1-4; D call uncertain. Germline V gene lookup returns CDR1 GTSNPN and CDR2 SVGIG (reference sequence). Trimming stripped 2 bases from V and 13 bases from J, with 14 bases between. CDR3 size: 12 residues. The CDR3, as DNA: TGTGCCTGGAGTCCCCCGGGATCCGCACTGTTTTTT. It translates to CAWSPPGSALFF.

This clone was picked up one time. The chain carries TRBV6-5 and TRBJ1-1; 11 bases align to TRBD1. The germline CDR1 and CDR2 sequences are MNHEY and SVGAGI. This CDR3 contains 14 residues. With V trimmed by 7 bases and J by 3 bases, 4 bases remained unmatched. Written as DNA, the CDR3 is TGTGCCAGCATCCCGGACAGGGGGCACACTGAAGCTTTCTTT. Its protein is CASIPDRGHTEAFF.

The chain combines TRBV3-1 (or the pseudogene TRBV3-2) with TRBJ2-5; D may be TRBD1 (6 bases). V was cut by 4 bases and J by 2 bases, with 17 bases left in between. This CDR3 has 16 residues. The germline CDR1 and CDR2 sequences are LGHDT and YNNKEL (reference sequence). CDR3: CASSRHARTEQETQYF. CDR3 nucleotides: TGTGCCAGCAGCCGACACGCTCGGACAGAACAAGAGACCCAGTACTTC.

The chain couples TRBV7-6 to TRBJ2-7; 7 bases line up with TRBD1. CDR1 is SGHVS, CDR2 FNYEAQ, per germline. CDR3 size: 14 residues. The ends lost 1 base at V and 2 bases at J; junction bases unmatched: 2. The CDR3 bases are TGTGCCAGCAGCTTAGGGGACAGCGCCTACGAGCAGTACTTC. This sequence encodes CASSLGDSAYEQYF.